This T cell receptor (beta chain) comes out of a study of blood T cell repertoires in COVID-19. Clones were read by immunoSEQ multiplex PCR, and TCRdb kept only the in-frame ones, dropping some. The data show about 190,000 clones, less than 80% seen once. The CDR3 runs to 16 residues. Trimming took off 7 bases at V and 0 bases at J, with 19 bases between the two ends. CDR1 is SQVTM, CDR2 ANQGSEA, per germline. Sequencing used peripheral blood. This rearrangement joins TRBV29-1 to TRBJ2-1, with D perhaps TRBD2 (6 bases). The clonotype was recovered from a man aged 50 or older who had recovered from COVID-19. CDR3 in DNA: TGCAGCGGTGCAAACCGGGACTCGAGCTCCTACAATGAGCAGTTCTTC. As protein: CSGANRDSSSYNEQFF.